In its sample, the clone carrying this T cell receptor beta chain was seen a few times. The data stem from a study of beta chain features in type 1 diabetes. Expressed TCRB transcripts got sequenced, as all isolated RNA was reverse transcribed. Repertoires were generated with immunoSEQ multiplex PCR, while TCRdb's copy carries only in-frame clones and drops some. The sample carries 350,000 to 400,000 clones, roughly 15% recorded once. Germline V lookup: CDR1 SGHDT, CDR2 YYEEEE. The V gene lost 6 bases and the J gene lost 2 bases, with 12 bases spanning the gap. The CDR3 is 15 amino acids. This TCR was sampled from a woman in her late teens or twenties in good health. The sequenced material came from naive CD4+ T cells from blood. The rearrangement links TRBV5-6 to TRBJ2-6, with D tentatively TRBD1 (5 bases). The CDR3 sequence is CASTPGFPGANVLTF. The CDR3 DNA sequence: TGTGCCAGCACCCCAGGGTTTCCTGGGGCCAACGTCCTGACTTTC.